This TCR beta chain came from a study of blood T cells in healthy people across ages. Study-wide context: When template switching was applied, about one barcoded beta molecule was captured per two T cells.

Of note for this clonotype: Antigen unknown.

Study-wide points: Donor CMV status, an unknown factor, possibly confounded changes in expanded clonotypes.

A second PCR, run for roughly 7 to 11 cycles, used a sample-barcoded 5' primer plus a J-beta primer mix. One entry per CDR3 protein results from TCRdb running MiXCR on the 5' RACE reads. The data show 780,000 or so distinct CDR3 sequences, about 55% seen once. The CDR3 contains 14 residues. The V gene's germline CDR1 is SGHTA and CDR2 FQGNSA. Trimming stripped 1 base from V and 5 bases from J, with 10 bases between. Per individual sample, total RNA of at least 6 micrograms was extracted. The clonotype comes from an older man in good health. V is TRBV7-2 and J is TRBJ2-3; D gene uncertain. The sequenced material came from blood. CDR3 region: CASSLVEGGDTQYF. The CDR3 DNA follows: TGTGCCAGCAGCTTAGTAGAAGGCGGAGATACGCAGTATTTT. Using reference TRBV7-2 and TRBJ2-3 for the parts outside the CDR3, the full variable domain is GAGVSQSPSNKVTEKGKDVELRCDPISGHTALYWYRQSLGQGLEFLIYFQGNSAPDKSGLPSDRFSAERTGGSVSTLTIQRTQQEDSAVYLCASSLVEGGDTQYFGPGTRLTVL.